Listed here is a single T cell receptor (beta chain). The antigen is unknown. UMIs were added to TCR cDNA along with a universal primer site when it was made by 5'RACE template switching. From the 5' RACE reads, TCRdb called clonotypes with MiXCR, one entry per CDR3 protein. The table records a few hundred thousand distinct CDR3 sequences, 6.5% to 8.5% of them present only once. These data belong to a study of T cells after yellow fever vaccination. Germline lookup yields CDR1 SEHNR and CDR2 FQNEAQ (reference sequence). J gave up 0 bases and V 5 bases, and 8 bases lay outside the gene matches. This CDR3 region has 16 residues. Whole-study results and caveats: FACS-sorted repertoires could harbor abundant contaminating bulk-population clonotypes. Post-booster repertoires contained most primary-vaccination clones again (about 95% CD4, about 88% CD8). A small share of clonotypes appeared in both CD4 and CD8 compartments.

The TCR originated in a man aged 18 to 35 who received the YFV17D yellow fever vaccine. The sample here was PBMCs, taken about 49 days after the first yellow fever vaccination. The chain recombines TRBV7-9 with TRBJ2-3, with 7 bases identical to TRBD2. DNA of the CDR3: TGTGCCAGCAGCGCCGCCGCGGGGGTTAGCACAGATACGCAGTATTTT. Translating it yields CASSAAAGVSTDTQYF.